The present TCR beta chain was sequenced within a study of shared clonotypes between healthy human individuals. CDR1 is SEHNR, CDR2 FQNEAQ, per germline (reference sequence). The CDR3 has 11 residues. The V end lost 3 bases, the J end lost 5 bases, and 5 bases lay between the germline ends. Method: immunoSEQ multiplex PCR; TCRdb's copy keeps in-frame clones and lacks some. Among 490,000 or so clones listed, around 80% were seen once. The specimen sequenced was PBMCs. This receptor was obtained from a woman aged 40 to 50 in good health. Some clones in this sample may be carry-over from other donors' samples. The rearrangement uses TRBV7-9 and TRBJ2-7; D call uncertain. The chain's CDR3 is CASSFSHEQYF. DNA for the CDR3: TGTGCCAGCAGCTTTTCCCACGAGCAGTACTTC.